Listed here are 14 T cell receptor beta chains from one sample, sequenced in a study of control samples from healthy donors and cancer patients. TCRdb keeps only in-frame clones here, not all; method: immunoSEQ multiplex PCR. The sample records fewer than 150,000 clones, approximately 90% being singletons. Sequencing was carried out using blood. All receptors come from a woman aged 18-29 years in good health.

In its sample, this clone was seen once. The J gene is TRBJ2-2, the V gene TRBV5-5; 10 bases line up with TRBD1. The V segment lost 3 bases and the J segment 4 bases; nucleotides outside the gene matches: 9. The germline gives CDR1 SGHKS, CDR2 YYEKEE (reference sequence). The CDR3 loop spans 17 amino acids. CDR3 protein: CASSSSGTGVSTGELFF. The CDR3 DNA reads TGTGCCAGCAGCTCCTCCGGGACAGGGGTATCCACCGGGGAGCTGTTTTTT. Complete variable domain (other parts from reference TRBV5-5 and TRBJ2-2): DAGVTQSPTHLIKTRGQQVTLRCSPISGHKSVSWYQQVLGQGPQFIFQYYEKEERGRGNFPDRFSARQFPNYSSELNVNALLLGDSALYLCASSSSGTGVSTGELFFGEGSRLTVL.

The table lists this clone with a count of one. The chain recombines TRBV9 with TRBJ1-2; a weak D match, TRBD1 (5 bases). This CDR3 region has 17 residues. Per the germline V gene, CDR1 is SGDLS and CDR2 is YYNGEE. V was shortened by 6 bases and J by 2 bases, with 23 bases between the two germline ends. The CDR3 is CASISNHGAGRNYGYTF. The CDR3 DNA reads TGTGCCAGCATCTCCAATCATGGGGCAGGACGCAACTATGGCTACACCTTC.

The gene calls are TRBV6-1 and TRBJ2-1; no clear D. In germline, CDR1 is MNHNS, CDR2 SASEGT. Trimming left V 1 base short and J 2 bases short, with 9 bases between. The CDR3 is 15 residues long. CDR3 region: CASSEVLNPYNEQFF. CDR3 in DNA: TGTGCCAGCAGTGAAGTTCTGAATCCCTACAATGAGCAGTTCTTC.

The chain has TRBV7-8 and TRBJ1-5, with a tentative D call TRBD1 (6 bases). In germline, CDR1 is SGHVS, CDR2 FQNEAQ. Trimming took off 2 bases at V and 4 bases at J, with 18 bases between the two ends. CDR3 length: 17 residues. The CDR3 region has the DNA TGTGCCAGCAGCTTAAGCGCCGGCGGGGGGCTAAATCAGCCCCAGCATTTT. Translated, it gives CASSLSAGGGLNQPQHF.

The chain recombines TRBV27 with TRBJ1-1; D possibly corresponds to TRBD1 (5 bases). V lost 6 bases and J lost 4, with 21 bases in between. Germline CDR1 reads MNHEY; CDR2 reads SMNVEV (reference sequence). The CDR3 runs to 16 residues. The CDR3 DNA reads TGTGCCAGCAGCGCCCATGGGGGGTCCTCCGGCACTGAAGCTTTCTTT. It encodes CASSAHGGSSGTEAFF.

This clone was seen once. This chain connects TRBV5-4 to TRBJ2-2; D call uncertain. Trimming removed 0 bases from V and 6 bases from J, with 6 bases in between. CDR1 and CDR2 from the germline V gene are SGHNT and YYREEE (reference sequence). The CDR3 sequence is 13 residues long. The CDR3: CASSLEGPGELFF. In DNA form, the CDR3 reads TGTGCCAGCAGCTTGGAAGGCCCCGGGGAGCTGTTTTTT.

J is TRBJ2-6 and V is TRBV24-1; TRBD1 is a possible D gene (5 bases). V shed 8 bases and J shed 3 bases, with 16 bases lying between them. Per the germline V gene, CDR1 is KGHDR and CDR2 is SFDVKD. The CDR3 is made up of 16 amino acids. Here the CDR3 reads CATTPTTDVGANVLTF. Here the CDR3 DNA reads TGTGCCACCACACCTACGACAGACGTTGGGGCCAACGTCCTGACTTTC.

V usage is TRBV7-9 and J usage is TRBJ2-1; TRBD1 agrees at 7 bases. Looked up from germline, CDR1 is SEHNR and CDR2 is FQNEAQ (reference sequence). The J segment lost 10 bases and the V segment lost 1 base, leaving 13 bases of the junction unmatched. This CDR3 contains 16 residues. The CDR3 bases are TGTGCCAGCAGCTTAGGACAGGGAATCCCCCGCGAGGAGCAGTTCTTC. As protein: CASSLGQGIPREEQFF.

This chain connects TRBV19 to TRBJ1-5; no reliable D call. The germline gives CDR1 LNHDA, CDR2 SQIVND (reference sequence). V dropped 4 bases and J dropped 0 bases, with 10 bases sitting between them. This CDR3 is built from 15 residues. CDR3 sequence (DNA): TGTGCCAGTAGTAAAACACGTTATAGCAATCAGCCCCAGCATTTT. It translates to CASSKTRYSNQPQHF.

The chain has TRBV19 and TRBJ2-7; 9 bases line up with TRBD1. V was pared by 4 bases and J by 4 bases, with 8 bases of the junction left unmatched. CDR1 and CDR2 from the germline V gene are LNHDA and SQIVND (reference sequence). The CDR3 is 15 residues long. The CDR3 DNA reads TGTGCCAGTAGTACGACAGGGGGGTCCTATTACGAGCAGTACTTC. Amino acid sequence: CASSTTGGSYYEQYF.

The chain couples TRBV6-5 to TRBJ1-2; the D gene is possibly TRBD1 (5 bases). The CDR3 extends over 15 amino acids. Germline CDR1 is MNHEY and CDR2 is SVGAGI. Deletions cut 2 bases from V and 2 bases from J, with 12 bases between. In nucleotides, the CDR3 is TGTGCCAGCAGTTACGGGCCGGGACTAAACTATGGCTACACCTTC. This translates into CASSYGPGLNYGYTF.

The genes are TRBV5-4 and TRBJ1-2, with unresolved D. The CDR3 totals 13 residues. With 0 bases removed from V and 5 bases from J, the gap between germline ends came to 8 bases. CDR1 and CDR2 (germline): SGHNT, YYREEE (reference sequence). CDR3 sequence reads: CASSLGEIYGYTF. The DNA of the CDR3 is TGTGCCAGCAGCTTGGGGGAAATTTATGGCTACACCTTC.

In its sample, this clone was seen once. This chain connects TRBV6-1 to TRBJ2-7; D gene ambiguous. This CDR3 contains 13 residues. Germline-derived CDR1 and CDR2 are MNHNS and SASEGT. V was trimmed by 0 bases and J by 7 bases, leaving 10 bases between them. The CDR3 coding sequence is TGTGCCAGCAGTGAAGCTCCATCGAGGGAGCAGTACTTC. Residues: CASSEAPSREQYF.

The rearrangement links TRBV28 to TRBJ2-7, with TRBD1 identical over 11 bases. CDR3 size: 17 residues. Germline-derived CDR1 and CDR2 are MDHEN and SYDVKM. The J segment lost 4 bases and the V segment lost 6 bases, leaving 14 bases of the junction unmatched. The CDR3 reads CASSPSSGTGGLYEQYF. The CDR3 nucleotides read TGTGCCAGCAGCCCCTCCAGCGGGACAGGGGGACTATACGAGCAGTACTTC. Combining the CDR3 with reference TRBV28 and TRBJ2-7 gives the whole variable domain DVKVTQSSRYLVKRTGEKVFLECVQDMDHENMFWYRQDPGLGLRLIYFSYDVKMKEKGDIPEGYSVSREKKERFSLILESASTNQTSMYLCASSPSSGTGGLYEQYFGPGTRLTVT.